This TCR beta chain emerged from a study of cytomegalovirus exposure and HLA in healthy donors. Use of 60 Vbeta and 13 Jbeta primers characterized the PCR. The repertoire was sequenced with immunoSEQ multiplex PCR; TCRdb's copy has only in-frame clones and lacks some. The sample holds about 69,000 clones; about 74% are singletons and the top ten take roughly 10%. CDR3 length: 15 amino acids. Trimming removed 0 bases at V and 9 bases at J, with 17 bases between. In germline, CDR1 is MGHRA, CDR2 YSYEKL. Sequencing input: PBMCs. The TCR originated in a woman aged 55-69 years in good health and CMV-seropositive. The chain combines TRBV4-1 with TRBJ1-2; no clear D gene. The CDR3 bases are TGCGCCAGCAGCCAAGAATACAGCAATCTATGGAGCTACACCTTC. Translation gives CASSQEYSNLWSYTF.